This is a list of T cell receptor beta chains from one sample in a study of identical twins. TCRdb re-called the 5' RACE reads with MiXCR, one entry per CDR3 protein. Here the sample spans 450,000 to 500,000 distinct CDR3 sequences, approximately 15% being singletons. This same sample was also taken into another study, of yellow fever vaccine responses in identical twins.

Sequencing was carried out using CD4+ T cells sorted from blood. These receptors were taken from a woman in her late teens or twenties in good health. Both conserved end residues are part of each CDR3. D genes are given only for firm matches. Some rows have no size entry. The others give once, few or many, or a class for an expanded clone.

J	D	V	length	size	CDR3	DNA
TRBJ2-1	TRBD2	TRBV12-3/TRBV12-4	15	few	CASTRWASGYNEQFF	TGTGCCAGCACCCGTTGGGCTAGCGGGTACAATGAGCAGTTCTTC
TRBJ2-7	.	TRBV7-9	14	.	CASSSHIKNYEQYF	TGTGCCAGCAGCTCCCATATCAAAAACTACGAGCAGTACTTC
TRBJ2-5	.	TRBV3-1	13	few	CASRDTRQETQYF	TGTGCCAGCAGAGATACCAGGCAAGAGACCCAGTACTTC
TRBJ2-2	.	TRBV27	16	.	CASSLLVAGRTGELFF	TGTGCCAGCAGTTTATTAGTCGCCGGTCGGACCGGGGAGCTGTTTTTT
TRBJ2-7	TRBD2	TRBV20-1	13	few	CSAPGLGAWEQYF	TGCAGTGCTCCCGGACTAGGGGCCTGGGAGCAGTACTTC
TRBJ2-2	.	TRBV4-3	17	.	CASSQDRTGSSTGELFF	TGCGCCAGCAGCCAAGATCGGACTGGGTCATCGACCGGGGAGCTGTTTTTT
TRBJ2-4	TRBD1	TRBV12-3/TRBV12-4	18	.	CASSLPTTGKVPKNIQYF	TGTGCCAGCAGCCTCCCCACGACAGGGAAGGTGCCCAAAAACATTCAGTACTTC
TRBJ2-7	.	TRBV28	17	few	CASSLLGKVIRDYEQYF	TGTGCCAGCAGTTTATTAGGGAAGGTCATACGGGACTACGAGCAGTACTTC
TRBJ2-1	.	TRBV12-3/TRBV12-4	13	.	CASSLWAGNEQFF	TGTGCCAGCAGTTTATGGGCGGGGAATGAGCAGTTCTTC
TRBJ2-5	TRBD1	TRBV12-3/TRBV12-4	17	.	CASSLALSAGGRETQYF	TGTGCCAGCAGTTTAGCGCTAAGCGCAGGGGGCAGAGAGACCCAGTACTTC
TRBJ1-5	.	TRBV10-3	13	few	CAIRAVSNQPQHF	TGTGCCATCAGGGCGGTTAGCAATCAGCCCCAGCATTTT
TRBJ2-1	.	TRBV7-9	9	few	CASSHEQFF	TGTGCCAGCAGTCATGAGCAGTTCTTC
TRBJ1-5	.	TRBV12-3/TRBV12-4	14	.	CASSSPGINQPQHF	TGTGCCAGCAGCTCTCCAGGGATCAATCAGCCCCAGCATTTT
TRBJ2-3	.	TRBV7-9	15	.	CASSRFQGNTDTQYF	TGTGCCAGCAGCAGATTTCAGGGGAACACAGATACGCAGTATTTT
TRBJ2-7	.	TRBV6-5	15	few	CASSYGRQETYEQYF	TGTGCCAGCAGTTACGGTCGGCAGGAGACCTACGAGCAGTACTTC
TRBJ2-3	TRBD2	TRBV5-1	16	few	CASSLGSGGGTDTQYF	TGCGCCAGCAGCTTGGGCAGCGGGGGGGGCACAGATACGCAGTATTTT
TRBJ2-7	.	TRBV9	15	few	CASSEHGTRSYEQYF	TGTGCCAGCAGCGAACACGGGACAAGGTCCTACGAGCAGTACTTC
TRBJ2-1	.	TRBV5-1	15	few	CASSYDGTSHNEQFF	TGCGCCAGCAGCTACGATGGAACGTCCCACAATGAGCAGTTCTTC
TRBJ2-7	.	TRBV21-1	18	few	CASRRPHDPDTGRYEQYF	TGTGCCAGCAGACGACCCCATGATCCGGACACGGGACGCTACGAGCAGTACTTC
TRBJ1-1	.	TRBV12-3/TRBV12-4	14	many	CASSFLIQGAEAFF	TGTGCCAGCAGTTTCCTCATTCAGGGCGCTGAAGCTTTCTTT
TRBJ2-5	.	TRBV29-1	12	.	CSVKGRSETQYF	TGCAGCGTCAAAGGGAGGTCCGAGACCCAGTACTTC
TRBJ1-1	.	TRBV12-3/TRBV12-4	14	many	CASSFSGGETEAFF	TGTGCCAGCAGTTTCTCGGGGGGTGAGACTGAAGCTTTCTTT
TRBJ2-7	TRBD2	TRBV3-1	14	.	CASSQASGAYEQYF	TGTGCCAGCAGCCAAGCTAGCGGGGCTTACGAGCAGTACTTC
TRBJ1-4	.	TRBV5-1	14	many	CASSPGPDNEKLFF	TGCGCCAGCAGCCCAGGTCCAGATAATGAAAAACTGTTTTTT
TRBJ1-5	.	TRBV2	13	.	CAGTLDRNQPQHF	TGTGCCGGAACCTTGGACCGCAATCAGCCCCAGCATTTT
TRBJ2-3	TRBD2	TRBV5-1	18	.	CASSPGLAAAGITDTQYF	TGCGCCAGCAGCCCGGGACTAGCGGCCGCTGGTATCACAGATACGCAGTATTTT
TRBJ1-2	.	TRBV24-1	15	.	CATSDNRAPFYGYTF	TGTGCCACCAGTGATAACAGGGCGCCTTTCTATGGCTACACCTTC
TRBJ1-5	TRBD1	TRBV6-2/TRBV6-3	17	.	CASSYLFQGASNQPQHF	TGTGCCAGCAGTTATCTATTTCAGGGGGCTAGCAATCAGCCCCAGCATTTT
TRBJ1-1	.	TRBV7-2	14	few	CASIPGGMNTEAFF	TGTGCCAGCATCCCGGGCGGTATGAACACTGAAGCTTTCTTT
TRBJ2-3	TRBD1	TRBV20-1	16	few	CSARDPTGGSTDTQYF	TGCAGTGCTAGAGATCCGACAGGGGGCTCCACAGATACGCAGTATTTT
TRBJ2-2	.	TRBV4-1	16	many	CASSQANLVAAGELFF	TGCGCCAGCAGCCAGGCCAACCTAGTAGCGGCAGGGGAGCTGTTTTTT
TRBJ2-5	.	TRBV6-5	12	few	CASSPSKETQYF	TGTGCCAGCAGCCCGTCTAAAGAGACCCAGTACTTC
TRBJ2-1	TRBD2	TRBV20-1	16	few	CSALETGLAGPNEQFF	TGCAGTGCCTTGGAAACAGGACTAGCGGGTCCCAATGAGCAGTTCTTC
TRBJ2-3	TRBD2	TRBV6-5	19	few	CASSYGHTRLAGLGDTQYF	TGTGCCAGCAGTTACGGGCACACCCGACTAGCGGGTTTAGGAGATACGCAGTATTTT
TRBJ1-5	TRBD1	TRBV5-6	15	.	CASSLTGGNFQPQHF	TGTGCCAGCAGCCTAACAGGGGGCAACTTCCAGCCCCAGCATTTT
TRBJ1-4	.	TRBV5-1	15	few	CASSLGSGLNEKLFF	TGCGCCAGCAGCTTGGGATCAGGCCTTAATGAAAAACTGTTTTTT
TRBJ2-2	.	TRBV29-1	14	few	CSCSGEVGTGELFF	TGCAGCTGTTCAGGAGAGGTCGGCACCGGGGAGCTGTTTTTT
TRBJ2-2	TRBD2	TRBV4-1	16	.	CASSQVSGGATGELFF	TGCGCCAGCAGCCAAGTATCCGGGGGGGCTACCGGGGAGCTGTTTTTT
TRBJ2-3	.	TRBV7-8	14	.	CASTAGSGTDTQYF	TGTGCCAGCACCGCGGGTAGCGGCACAGATACGCAGTATTTT
TRBJ2-7	.	TRBV7-2	15	.	CASSLVVGGGNEQYF	TGTGCCAGCAGCTTAGTGGTGGGAGGAGGGAACGAGCAGTACTTC
TRBJ2-5	.	TRBV12-3/TRBV12-4	13	few	CASSLEIRETQYF	TGTGCCAGCAGTTTGGAGATTCGGGAGACCCAGTACTTC
TRBJ2-5	.	TRBV7-2	14	few	CASSSSWGRETQYF	TGTGCCAGCAGCTCCTCTTGGGGCAGGGAGACCCAGTACTTC
TRBJ2-2	.	TRBV4-3	17	.	CASSQEPLAANTGELFF	TGCGCCAGCAGCCAAGAACCCCTAGCTGCGAACACCGGGGAGCTGTTTTTT
TRBJ2-1	TRBD1	TRBV10-1	16	.	CASSESLQGARNEQFF	TGCGCCAGCAGTGAGTCGTTGCAGGGGGCGAGGAATGAGCAGTTCTTC
TRBJ1-3	.	TRBV7-2	13	many	CASSQNTGNTIYF	TGTGCCAGCAGCCAAAATACTGGAAACACCATATATTTT
TRBJ2-2	.	TRBV5-1	14	.	CASSPGGDTGELFF	TGCGCCAGCAGCCCCGGCGGGGACACCGGGGAGCTGTTTTTT
TRBJ2-3	TRBD2	TRBV20-1	14	few	CSAILSGSTDTQYF	TGCAGTGCCATCCTTAGCGGGAGCACAGATACGCAGTATTTT
TRBJ2-7	.	TRBV4-1	15	few	CASSLAWTRLYEQYF	TGCGCCAGCAGCCTTGCATGGACACGATTGTACGAGCAGTACTTC
TRBJ2-7	.	TRBV19	13	.	CASSNGQSYEQYF	TGTGCCAGTAGTAACGGACAGTCCTACGAGCAGTACTTC
TRBJ2-2	TRBD2	TRBV14	16	.	CASSQRTSRNTGELFF	TGTGCCAGCAGCCAGAGGACTAGCAGGAACACCGGGGAGCTGTTTTTT
TRBJ2-1	TRBD2	TRBV20-1	15	.	CSAPGGGDEYNEQFF	TGCAGTGCTCCGGGAGGGGGGGATGAATACAATGAGCAGTTCTTC
TRBJ2-2	TRBD1	TRBV5-1	15	many	CASSRDRGPVGELFF	TGCGCCAGCAGCCGGGACAGGGGGCCGGTCGGGGAGCTGTTTTTT
TRBJ2-6	.	TRBV20-1	17	.	CSARDQGSLSGANVLTF	TGCAGTGCTAGAGACCAGGGGAGCCTCTCTGGGGCCAACGTCCTGACTTTC
TRBJ2-7	.	TRBV5-1	14	.	CASSLSAEPYEQYF	TGCGCCAGCAGCTTGTCGGCTGAACCCTACGAGCAGTACTTC
TRBJ2-6	TRBD1	TRBV27	18	.	CASRRQTGGLSGANVLTF	TGTGCCAGCAGAAGACAGACAGGGGGGCTCTCTGGGGCCAACGTCCTGACTTTC
TRBJ2-7	TRBD1	TRBV5-1	14	.	CASSLTGVVYEQYF	TGCGCCAGCAGCCTGACAGGGGTGGTCTACGAGCAGTACTTC
TRBJ2-1	.	TRBV20-1	14	few	CSAIQGSLYNEQFF	TGCAGTGCTATCCAGGGGAGCTTATACAATGAGCAGTTCTTC
TRBJ2-3	.	TRBV15	16	few	CATSRISHRSTDTQYF	TGTGCCACCAGCAGGATCTCGCACCGTAGCACAGATACGCAGTATTTT
TRBJ2-3	.	TRBV14	14	few	CASSQDFRTDTQYF	TGTGCCAGCAGCCAAGATTTCCGCACAGATACGCAGTATTTT
TRBJ2-1	.	TRBV6-2/TRBV6-3	14	many	CASMEWGGPDEQFF	TGTGCCAGCATGGAGTGGGGGGGCCCGGATGAGCAGTTCTTC